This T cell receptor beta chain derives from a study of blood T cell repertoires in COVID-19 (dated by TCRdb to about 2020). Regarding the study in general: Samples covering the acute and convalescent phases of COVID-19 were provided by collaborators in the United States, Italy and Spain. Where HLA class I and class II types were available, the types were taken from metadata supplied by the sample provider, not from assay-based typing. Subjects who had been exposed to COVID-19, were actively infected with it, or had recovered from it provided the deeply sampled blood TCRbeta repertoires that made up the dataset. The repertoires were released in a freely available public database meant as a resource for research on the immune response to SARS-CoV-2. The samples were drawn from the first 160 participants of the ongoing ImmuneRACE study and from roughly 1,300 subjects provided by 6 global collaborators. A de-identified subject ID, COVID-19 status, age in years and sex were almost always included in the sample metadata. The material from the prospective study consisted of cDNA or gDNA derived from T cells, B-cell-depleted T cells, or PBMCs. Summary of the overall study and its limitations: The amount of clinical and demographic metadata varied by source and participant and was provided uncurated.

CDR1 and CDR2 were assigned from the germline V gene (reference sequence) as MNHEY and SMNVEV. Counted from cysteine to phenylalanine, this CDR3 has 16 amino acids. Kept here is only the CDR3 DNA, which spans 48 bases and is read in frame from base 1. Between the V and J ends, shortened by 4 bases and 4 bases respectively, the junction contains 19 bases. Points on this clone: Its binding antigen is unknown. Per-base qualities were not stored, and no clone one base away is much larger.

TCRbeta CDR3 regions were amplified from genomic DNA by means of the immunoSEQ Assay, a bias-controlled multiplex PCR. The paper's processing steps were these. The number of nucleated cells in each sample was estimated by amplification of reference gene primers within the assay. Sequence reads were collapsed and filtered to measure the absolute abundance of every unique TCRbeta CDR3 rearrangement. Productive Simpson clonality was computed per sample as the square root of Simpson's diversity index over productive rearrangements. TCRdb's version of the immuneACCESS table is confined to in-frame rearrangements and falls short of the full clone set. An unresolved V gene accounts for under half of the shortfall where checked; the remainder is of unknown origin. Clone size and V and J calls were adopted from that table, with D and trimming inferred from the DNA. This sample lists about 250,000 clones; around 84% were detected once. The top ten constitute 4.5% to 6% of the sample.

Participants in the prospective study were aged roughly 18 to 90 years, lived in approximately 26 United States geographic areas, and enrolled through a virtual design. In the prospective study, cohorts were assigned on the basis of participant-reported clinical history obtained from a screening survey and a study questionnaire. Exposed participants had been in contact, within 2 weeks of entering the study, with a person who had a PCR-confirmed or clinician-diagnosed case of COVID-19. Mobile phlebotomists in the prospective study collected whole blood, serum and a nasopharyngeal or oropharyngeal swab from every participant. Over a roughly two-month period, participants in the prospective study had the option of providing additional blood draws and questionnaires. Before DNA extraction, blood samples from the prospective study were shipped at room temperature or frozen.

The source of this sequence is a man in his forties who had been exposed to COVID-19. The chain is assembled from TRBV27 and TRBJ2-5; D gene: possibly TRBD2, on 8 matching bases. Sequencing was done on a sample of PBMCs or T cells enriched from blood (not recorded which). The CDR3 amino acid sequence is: CASSWMSGRQGETQYF. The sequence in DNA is TGTGCCAGCAGTTGGATGAGCGGGAGACAGGGAGAGACCCAGTACTTC.